This T cell receptor (beta chain) was sequenced during a study of cytomegalovirus exposure and HLA in healthy donors. Whole-study context: The 90 to 150 validation repertoires used a platform that matched the one used for the 666 first-cohort repertoires, as a later analysis reported. Regarding the study as a whole: The study listed roughly 160 cytomegalovirus-associated TCR beta chains.

The donors were part of the validation cohort of 120 or so subjects. That cohort was separate from the first cohort, which comprised under 700 subjects. On this clone itself: What it binds is unknown.

The CDR3 spans 16 residues. In germline, CDR1 is PRHDT, CDR2 FYEKMQ (reference sequence). V dropped 1 base and J dropped 3; count of bases not matched to a gene: 6. Clones were sequenced by immunoSEQ multiplex PCR, and TCRdb holds only the in-frame ones, with some missing. Among some 320,000 clones listed, around 90% were seen once. The specimen was PBMCs. The sequence derives from a young woman in good health and CMV-seropositive. The chain employs TRBV13 and TRBJ1-1, with TRBD1 identical over 9 bases. The CDR3: CASSLVRRDRDTEAFF. CDR3 DNA sequence: TGTGCCAGCAGCTTAGTACGGAGGGACAGGGACACTGAAGCTTTCTTT.